The 9 T cell receptor beta chains given below trace back to one sample, sequenced in a study of radiation and T cells in renal cell carcinoma. TCRdb's copy holds only in-frame clones and misses some; the assay was immunoSEQ multiplex PCR. The sample contains around 140,000 clones, 88% of which appear only once. Time point specified: baseline pretreatment blood. Treatment: 15 Gy SBRT to primary tumor, nephrectomy 4 weeks later. The material was blood, obtained from a patient whose treatment included radiotherapy and nephrectomy. These TCRs come from a woman aged 70-85 years with renal cell carcinoma.

The chain employs TRBV5-1 and TRBJ2-2; no definite D call. V gave up 3 bases and J gave up 0 bases, with 6 bases separating them. Germline assignment: CDR1 SGHRS and CDR2 YFSETQ. The CDR3 extends over 14 amino acids. The CDR3 nucleotides read TGCGCCAGCAGCTCACACTCGAACACCGGGGAGCTGTTTTTT. Translated, it gives CASSSHSNTGELFF.

The chain couples TRBV5-1 to TRBJ1-2; TRBD1 matches at 8 bases. V gave up 4 bases and J gave up 8 bases; unmatched junction bases: 4. This CDR3 region has 12 residues. Germline-derived CDR1 and CDR2 are SGHRS and YFSETQ. Written as DNA, the CDR3 is TGCGCCAGCAGCCCGACAGGGGAAGGCTACACCTTC. Translation gives CASSPTGEGYTF.

The V gene is TRBV28, the J gene TRBJ1-2; possibly TRBD1 for D (5 bases). CDR1 and CDR2 (germline): MDHEN, SYDVKM. Trimming pared 5 bases from V and 4 bases from J, leaving 20 bases between. The length of the CDR3 is 16 residues. Here the CDR3 reads CASSGPAETALYGYTF. DNA of the CDR3: TGTGCCAGCAGTGGACCTGCTGAGACAGCTCTCTATGGCTACACCTTC.

For the CDR3, the DNA is TGTGCCAGCAGCATTAGAGACTATGGCTACACCTTC. This codes for CASSIRDYGYTF. The rearrangement uses TRBV5-4 and TRBJ1-2; D unresolved. The CDR3 runs 12 residues. Trimming left V 4 bases short and J 3 bases short, with 7 bases between. Germline lookup yields CDR1 SGHNT and CDR2 YYREEE (reference sequence).

This sequence joins TRBV9 and TRBJ1-2; 11 bases agree with TRBD1. Per the germline V gene, CDR1 is SGDLS and CDR2 is YYNGEE. Germline trimming cut 3 bases from V and 8 bases from J; bases unmatched to any gene: 9. The CDR3 loop spans 15 amino acids. CDR3 sequence reads: CASSEAGTGGWGYTF. CDR3 sequence (DNA): TGTGCCAGCAGCGAGGCCGGGACAGGGGGTTGGGGCTACACCTTC.

The chain couples TRBV7-6 to TRBJ2-3; 7 bases map to TRBD2. Germline CDR1 is SGHVS and CDR2 is FNYEAQ. This CDR3 has 16 amino acids. Trimming at V came to 5 bases and at J to 0 bases, leaving 8 bases not matched to a gene. The CDR3 DNA follows: TGTGCCAGCAGCCCATTAGCGGGCATTAGCACAGATACGCAGTATTTT. This gives the protein CASSPLAGISTDTQYF.

This chain connects TRBV28 to TRBJ2-1; D ambiguous. The germline V gene encodes CDR1 MDHEN and CDR2 SYDVKM. With 5 bases removed from V and 4 bases from J, the gap between germline ends came to 3 bases. This CDR3 has 11 amino acids. The CDR3 is CASSRYNEQFF. CDR3 DNA sequence: TGTGCCAGCAGTCGATACAATGAGCAGTTCTTC.

The chain uses TRBV11-3 and TRBJ1-4; TRBD1 might be the D (5 bases). The ends were cut back, 3 bases at V and 0 bases at J, with 8 bases in the middle. Germline V lookup: CDR1 SGHNT, CDR2 YENEEA. The CDR3 is 15 residues long. The CDR3 here is CASSFNRSTNEKLFF. The CDR3 nucleotides read TGTGCCAGCAGCTTCAACAGGTCAACTAATGAAAAACTGTTTTTT.

This clone was observed once. This chain joins TRBV9 and TRBJ2-7, with D perhaps given as TRBD1 or TRBD2 (6 bases each). V was shortened by 4 bases and J by 0 bases, with 11 bases between the two germline ends. CDR3 length equals 14 residues. Germline V gene lookup returns CDR1 SGDLS and CDR2 YYNGEE. CDR3 sequence reads: CASSSTGASYEQYF. The CDR3 coding sequence is TGTGCCAGCAGCTCAACGGGGGCCTCCTACGAGCAGTACTTC. Using reference TRBV9 and TRBJ2-7 for the parts outside the CDR3, the full variable domain is DSGVTQTPKHLITATGQRVTLRCSPRSGDLSVYWYQQSLDQGLQFLIQYYNGEERAKGNILERFSAQQFPDLHSELNLSSLELGDSALYFCASSSTGASYEQYFGPGTRLTVT.